Listed below are T cell receptor beta chains from one sample, sequenced in a study of shared clonotypes between healthy human individuals. Measured with immunoSEQ multiplex PCR; TCRdb has only the in-frame clones, and not every one. The repertoire holds 1.5 million to 1.9 million clones, with under 99% as singletons. Sample: naive CD4+ T cells sorted from blood. The receptor set was obtained from a young man in good health. Each CDR3 is given with its conserved first and last residue. Each record gives: clone size, D gene, J gene, V gene, CDR3 protein, CDR3 DNA. The D gene is left open where the match is weak. Clone size is not always given. Where it is, it says once, few, many or a class for expanded clones.

.	.	TRBJ2-1	TRBV21-1	CASRLFVTGPSTGEQFF	TGTGCCAGCCGTCTATTTGTAACAGGGCCCTCTACAGGTGAGCAGTTCTTC
.	.	TRBJ2-3	TRBV9	CASSVEQDTQYF	TGTGCCAGCAGCGTAGAGCAAGATACGCAGTATTTT
.	TRBD1	TRBJ1-5	TRBV7-9	CASSKDRGLGSNQPQHF	TGTGCCAGCAGCAAAGACAGGGGGCTCGGCAGCAATCAGCCCCAGCATTTT
.	.	TRBJ2-1	TRBV7-9	CASSFPAGGVNEQFF	TGTGCCAGCAGCTTCCCGGCAGGGGGGGTCAATGAGCAGTTCTTC
.	.	TRBJ2-5	TRBV29-1	CSVRGRAKPETQYF	TGCAGCGTTCGGGGCAGGGCGAAACCAGAGACCCAGTACTTC
.	TRBD2	TRBJ2-7	TRBV7-3	CASSSLGLAGTYEQYF	TGTGCCAGCAGCTCCCTGGGACTAGCGGGTACCTACGAGCAGTACTTC
.	TRBD1	TRBJ2-1	TRBV2	CASSQLQGNEQFF	TGTGCCAGCAGTCAATTACAGGGGAATGAGCAGTTCTTC
.	TRBD1	TRBJ2-1	TRBV5-4	CASSWRQGLDNEQFF	TGTGCCAGCAGCTGGAGACAGGGTCTCGACAATGAGCAGTTCTTC
.	.	TRBJ2-7	TRBV28	CASSLYRSYEQYF	TGTGCCAGCAGTTTATATCGCTCCTACGAGCAGTACTTC
.	.	TRBJ1-5	TRBV6-1	CASSEAGGLGEPQHF	TGTGCCAGCAGTGAAGCAGGGGGGCTTGGGGAGCCCCAGCATTTT
.	.	TRBJ1-5	TRBV2	CASELQGVDQPQHF	TGTGCCAGCGAATTACAGGGAGTTGATCAGCCCCAGCATTTT
.	TRBD2	TRBJ2-3	TRBV19	CASSTGGGAYTQYF	TGTGCCAGTAGCACTGGCGGGGGAGCGTATACGCAGTATTTT
.	.	TRBJ2-1	TRBV11-3	CASSLRGMVNEQFF	TGTGCCAGCAGCTTGCGGGGAATGGTGAATGAGCAGTTCTTC
.	.	TRBJ2-3	TRBV27	CASSRRGDTQYF	TGTGCCAGCAGCCGACGGGGGGATACGCAGTATTTT
.	TRBD2	TRBJ2-7	TRBV19	CASSIGGRSTYEQYF	TGTGCCAGTAGTATAGGCGGGAGGTCTACCTACGAGCAGTACTTC
.	.	TRBJ2-7	TRBV27	CASRGLAYEQYF	TGTGCCAGTCGGGGGCTAGCCTACGAGCAGTACTTC
once	TRBD1	TRBJ2-3	TRBV4-1	CASSPIDLVSDRADTQYF	TGCGCCAGCAGCCCGATAGACCTGGTATCGGACAGGGCCGATACGCAGTATTTT
.	.	TRBJ2-7	TRBV10-3	CAISESGSPTYEQYF	TGTGCCATCAGTGAGTCGGGCAGCCCCACCTACGAGCAGTACTTC
.	.	TRBJ1-2	TRBV29-1	CSVEKTYGGYTF	TGCAGCGTTGAAAAGACCTATGGCGGCTACACCTTC
.	.	TRBJ2-1	TRBV15	CATSRVRGSSYNEQFF	TGTGCCACCAGCAGAGTGAGGGGGAGCTCCTACAATGAGCAGTTCTTC
.	.	TRBJ2-2	TRBV6-5	CASSWGNTGELFF	TGTGCCAGCAGTTGGGGAAACACCGGGGAGCTGTTTTTT
.	.	TRBJ1-5	TRBV28	CASSFLGADIQPQHF	TGTGCCAGCAGTTTTCTGGGGGCGGATATCCAGCCCCAGCATTTT
.	.	TRBJ2-7	TRBV4-1	CASSQVRQPYEQYF	TGCGCCAGCAGCCAAGTCCGACAGCCCTACGAGCAGTACTTC
once	.	TRBJ2-7	TRBV20-1	CSVLDTYEQYF	TGCAGTGTCCTGGATACCTACGAGCAGTACTTC
once	TRBD2	TRBJ2-5	TRBV11-3	CASSSGLAGAETQYF	TGTGCCAGCAGCTCGGGACTAGCGGGAGCAGAGACCCAGTACTTC
.	TRBD2	TRBJ2-7	TRBV20-1	CSLWTSGSSYF	TGCAGCCTATGGACTAGCGGGAGCTCGTACTTC
.	.	TRBJ2-1	TRBV18	CASSPLGYNEQFF	TGTGCCAGCTCACCACTCGGGTACAATGAGCAGTTCTTC
.	TRBD2	TRBJ2-5	TRBV29-1	CSVDSSGSQETQYF	TGCAGCGTTGATTCTAGCGGGTCCCAAGAGACCCAGTACTTC
.	TRBD2	TRBJ2-3	TRBV9	CASSVLVSSGRTDTQYF	TGTGCCAGCAGCGTGTTGGTGTCTAGCGGGAGAACAGATACGCAGTATTTT
.	.	TRBJ2-2	TRBV6-5	CASSYSTIGVGELFF	TGTGCCAGCAGTTACTCTACTATCGGCGTCGGGGAGCTGTTTTTT
.	.	TRBJ2-7	TRBV5-4	CASSLRASYEQYF	TGTGCCAGCAGCCTCCGGGCGTCCTACGAGCAGTACTTC
.	.	TRBJ1-5	TRBV10-3	CAISERPVGQPQHF	TGTGCCATCAGTGAGAGGCCCGTCGGTCAGCCCCAGCATTTT
.	TRBD1	TRBJ1-2	TRBV29-1	CSVGVRGQGDGYTF	TGCAGCGTTGGGGTGAGGGGGCAGGGAGATGGCTACACCTTC
.	.	TRBJ1-2	TRBV27	CASSLVRSSYGYTF	TGTGCCAGCAGTTTAGTCAGGAGTTCATATGGCTACACCTTC
.	.	TRBJ1-5	TRBV19	CASRDINQPQHF	TGTGCCAGCCGGGACATCAATCAGCCCCAGCATTTT